The source of this T cell receptor beta chain is a study of OX40 agonist ivuxolimab in advanced cancers. Study context: As their treatment, patients were administered ivuxolimab, an agonistic anti-OX40 (CD134) antibody.

Patients were ruled out by autoimmune disease history or systemic immunosuppression. Sampling of blood occurred at baseline, cycle 4 day 1, and cycle 7 day 1. Clones were read by immunoSEQ multiplex PCR, and TCRdb kept only the in-frame ones, dropping some. This table holds tens of thousands of clones, around 87% found once. Sequenced here: CD4+ or CD8+ T cells sorted from blood, sampled in a trial of the OX40 agonist ivuxolimab. The receptor comes from an adult with an advanced solid tumor such as melanoma, head and neck, liver or kidney cancer.

Here the CDR3 reads CAWSSGGNYGYTF. The CDR3 DNA reads as TGTGCCTGGAGTTCTGGGGGGAACTATGGCTACACCTTC. The V gene is TRBV30, the J gene TRBJ1-2; perhaps TRBD1 as D (5 bases). This CDR3 contains 13 residues. V was shortened by 2 bases and J by 2 bases, with 9 bases between the two germline ends. The germline V gene has CDR1 GTSNPN and CDR2 SVGIG (reference sequence).